The sequence of this TCR beta chain was determined in a study of blood T cell repertoires in COVID-19. Sequencing used immunoSEQ multiplex PCR; TCRdb keeps in-frame clones, though not all of them. The table includes about 270,000 clones, about 87% detected once. V was pared by 0 bases and J by 5 bases, with 6 bases of the junction left unmatched. The CDR3 is 15 residues long. Germline assignment: CDR1 SGDLS and CDR2 YYNGEE. The rearrangement joins TRBV9 to TRBJ2-7, with 9 positions matching TRBD2. Sequencing used PBMCs or T cells enriched from blood (not recorded which). The origin of this receptor is a woman aged 25 to 39 with acute COVID-19. CDR3 DNA sequence: TGTGCCAGCAGCGTAGAGGTTAGCGGGAGCGACGAGCAGTACTTC. Its protein is CASSVEVSGSDEQYF.